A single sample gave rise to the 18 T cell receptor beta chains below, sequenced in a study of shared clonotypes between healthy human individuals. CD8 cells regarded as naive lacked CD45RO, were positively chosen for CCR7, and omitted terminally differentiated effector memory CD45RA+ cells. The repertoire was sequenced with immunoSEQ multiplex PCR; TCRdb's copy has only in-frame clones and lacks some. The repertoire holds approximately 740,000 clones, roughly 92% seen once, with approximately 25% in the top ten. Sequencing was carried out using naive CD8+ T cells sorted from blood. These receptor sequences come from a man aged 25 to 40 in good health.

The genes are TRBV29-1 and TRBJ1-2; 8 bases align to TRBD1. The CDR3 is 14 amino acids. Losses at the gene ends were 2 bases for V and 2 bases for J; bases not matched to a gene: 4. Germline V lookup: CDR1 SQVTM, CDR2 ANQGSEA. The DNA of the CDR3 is TGCAGCGTTGAAATTGGACAGGGCAACTATGGCTACACCTTC. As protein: CSVEIGQGNYGYTF.

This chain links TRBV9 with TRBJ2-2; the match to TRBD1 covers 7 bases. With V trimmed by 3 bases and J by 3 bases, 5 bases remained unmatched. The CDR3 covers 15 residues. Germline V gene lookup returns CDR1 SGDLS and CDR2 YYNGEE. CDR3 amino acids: CASSASGQYTGELFF. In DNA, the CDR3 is TGTGCCAGCAGCGCGTCGGGACAGTACACCGGGGAGCTGTTTTTT.

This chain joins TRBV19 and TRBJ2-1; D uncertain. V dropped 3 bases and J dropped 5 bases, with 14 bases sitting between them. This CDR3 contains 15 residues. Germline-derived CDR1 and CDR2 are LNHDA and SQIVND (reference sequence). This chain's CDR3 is CASSMQHYGDNEQFF. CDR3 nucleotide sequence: TGTGCCAGTAGTATGCAACACTACGGCGACAATGAGCAGTTCTTC. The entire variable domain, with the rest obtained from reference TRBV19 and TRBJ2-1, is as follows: DGGITQSPKYLFRKEGQNVTLSCEQNLNHDAMYWYRQDPGQGLRLIYYSQIVNDFQKGDIAEGYSVSREKKESFPLTVTSAQKNPTAFYLCASSMQHYGDNEQFFGPGTRLTVL.

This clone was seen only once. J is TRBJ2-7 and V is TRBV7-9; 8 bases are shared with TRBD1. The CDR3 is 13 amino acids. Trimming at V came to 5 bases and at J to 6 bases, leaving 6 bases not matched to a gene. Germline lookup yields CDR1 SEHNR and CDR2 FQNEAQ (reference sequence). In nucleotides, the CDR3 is TGTGCCAGCAGCCCGACAGGGGATGGCGAGCAGTACTTC. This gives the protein CASSPTGDGEQYF.

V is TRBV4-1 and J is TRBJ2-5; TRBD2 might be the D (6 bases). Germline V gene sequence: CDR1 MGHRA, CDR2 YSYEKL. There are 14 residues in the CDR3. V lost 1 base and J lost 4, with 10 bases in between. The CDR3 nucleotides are TGCGCCAGCAGCCAAGTGGAGGGGCCAGAGACCCAGTACTTC. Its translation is CASSQVEGPETQYF.

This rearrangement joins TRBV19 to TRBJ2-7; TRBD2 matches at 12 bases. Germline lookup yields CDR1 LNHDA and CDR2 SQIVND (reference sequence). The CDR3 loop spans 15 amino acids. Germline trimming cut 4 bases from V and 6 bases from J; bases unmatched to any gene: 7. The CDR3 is CASSTSSGRASEQYF. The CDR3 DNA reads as TGTGCCAGTAGTACCTCTAGCGGGAGGGCATCCGAGCAGTACTTC.

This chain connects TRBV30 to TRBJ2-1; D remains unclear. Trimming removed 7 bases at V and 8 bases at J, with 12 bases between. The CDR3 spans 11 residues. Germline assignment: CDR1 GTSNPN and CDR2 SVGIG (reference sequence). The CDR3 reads CASDLFHEQFF. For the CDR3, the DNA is TGTGCCTCGGACCTGTTCCATGAGCAGTTCTTC.

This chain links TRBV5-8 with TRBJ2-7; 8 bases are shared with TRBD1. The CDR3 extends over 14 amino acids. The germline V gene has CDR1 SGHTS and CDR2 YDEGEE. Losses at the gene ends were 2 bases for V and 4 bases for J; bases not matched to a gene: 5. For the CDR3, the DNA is TGTGCCAGCAGCTTCCAGGGGGCGGGTTACGAGCAGTACTTC. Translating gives CASSFQGAGYEQYF.

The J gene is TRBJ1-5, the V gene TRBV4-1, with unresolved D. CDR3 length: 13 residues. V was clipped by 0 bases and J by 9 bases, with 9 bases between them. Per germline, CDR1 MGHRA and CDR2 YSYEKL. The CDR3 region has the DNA TGCGCCAGCAGCCAAGATCGTGGGTGGCCCCAGCATTTT. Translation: CASSQDRGWPQHF.

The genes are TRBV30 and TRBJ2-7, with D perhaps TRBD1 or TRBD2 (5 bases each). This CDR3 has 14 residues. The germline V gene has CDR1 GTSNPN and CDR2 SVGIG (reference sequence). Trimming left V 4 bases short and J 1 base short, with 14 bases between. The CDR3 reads CAWTPGQLSYEQYF. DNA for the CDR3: TGTGCCTGGACACCGGGGCAACTGTCCTACGAGCAGTACTTC. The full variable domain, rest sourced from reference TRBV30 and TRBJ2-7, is SQTIHQWPATLVQPVGSPLSLECTVEGTSNPNLYWYRQAAGRGLQLLFYSVGIGQISSEVPQNLSASRPQDRQFILSSKKLLLSDSGFYLCAWTPGQLSYEQYFGPGTRLTVT.

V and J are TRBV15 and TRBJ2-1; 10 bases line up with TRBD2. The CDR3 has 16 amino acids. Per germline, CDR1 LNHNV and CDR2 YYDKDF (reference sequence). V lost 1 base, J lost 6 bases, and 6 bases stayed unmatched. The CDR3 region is CATSRAAGGGRNEQFF. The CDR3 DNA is TGTGCCACCAGCAGAGCAGCGGGAGGGGGACGCAATGAGCAGTTCTTC.

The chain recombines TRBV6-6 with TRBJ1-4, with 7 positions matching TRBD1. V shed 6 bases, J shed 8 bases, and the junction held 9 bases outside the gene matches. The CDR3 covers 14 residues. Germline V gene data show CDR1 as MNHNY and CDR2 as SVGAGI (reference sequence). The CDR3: CASRTDRVNEKLFF. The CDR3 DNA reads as TGTGCCAGCAGAACCGACAGGGTTAACGAAAAACTGTTTTTT.

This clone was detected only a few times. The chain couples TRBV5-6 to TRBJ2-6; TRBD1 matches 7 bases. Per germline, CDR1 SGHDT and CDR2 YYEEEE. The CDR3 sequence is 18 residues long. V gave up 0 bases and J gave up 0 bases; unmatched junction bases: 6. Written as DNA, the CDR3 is TGTGCCAGCAGCTTGGTAGGACAGGCACTCTCTGGGGCCAACGTCCTGACTTTC. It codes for CASSLVGQALSGANVLTF.

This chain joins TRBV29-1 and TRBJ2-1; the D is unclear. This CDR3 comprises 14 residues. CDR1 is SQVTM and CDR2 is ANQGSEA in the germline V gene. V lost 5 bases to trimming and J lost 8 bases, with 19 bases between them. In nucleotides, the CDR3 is TGCAGCGTTCTGTGGGTTTTGGCACCGTATGAGCAGTTCTTC. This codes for CSVLWVLAPYEQFF.

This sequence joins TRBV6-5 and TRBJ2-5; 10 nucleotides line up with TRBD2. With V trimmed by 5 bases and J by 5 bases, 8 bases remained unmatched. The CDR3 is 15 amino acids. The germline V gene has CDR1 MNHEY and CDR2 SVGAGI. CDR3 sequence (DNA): TGTGCCAGCAGTAGTCTAGCGGGAGAAGTGGAGACCCAGTACTTC. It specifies CASSSLAGEVETQYF.

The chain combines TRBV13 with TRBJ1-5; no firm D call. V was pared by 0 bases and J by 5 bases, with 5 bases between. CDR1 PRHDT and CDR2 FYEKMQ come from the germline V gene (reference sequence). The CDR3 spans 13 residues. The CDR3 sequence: CASSLGDDQPQHF. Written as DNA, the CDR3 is TGTGCCAGCAGCTTAGGAGACGATCAGCCCCAGCATTTT.

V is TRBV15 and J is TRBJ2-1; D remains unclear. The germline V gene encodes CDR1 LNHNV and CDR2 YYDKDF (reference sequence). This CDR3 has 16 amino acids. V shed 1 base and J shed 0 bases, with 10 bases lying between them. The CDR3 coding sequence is TGTGCCACCAGCAGAGGATTGACCTACTCCTACAATGAGCAGTTCTTC. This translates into CATSRGLTYSYNEQFF.

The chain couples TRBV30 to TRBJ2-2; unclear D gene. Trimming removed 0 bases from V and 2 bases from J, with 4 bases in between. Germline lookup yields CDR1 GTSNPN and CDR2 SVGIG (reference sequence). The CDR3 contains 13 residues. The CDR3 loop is CAWSVPNTGELFF. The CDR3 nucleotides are TGTGCCTGGAGTGTTCCTAACACCGGGGAGCTGTTTTTT.